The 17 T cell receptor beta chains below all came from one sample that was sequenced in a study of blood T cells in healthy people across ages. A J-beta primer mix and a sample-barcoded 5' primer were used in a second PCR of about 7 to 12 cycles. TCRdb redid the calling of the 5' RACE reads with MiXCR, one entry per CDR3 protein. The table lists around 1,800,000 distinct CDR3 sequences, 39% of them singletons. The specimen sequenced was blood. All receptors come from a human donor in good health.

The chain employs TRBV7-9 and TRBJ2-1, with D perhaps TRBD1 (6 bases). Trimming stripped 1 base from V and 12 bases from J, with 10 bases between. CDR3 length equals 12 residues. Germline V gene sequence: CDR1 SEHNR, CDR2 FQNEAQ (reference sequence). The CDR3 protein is CASSLGTEAQFF. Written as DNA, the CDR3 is TGTGCCAGCAGCTTAGGGACAGAAGCGCAGTTCTTC.

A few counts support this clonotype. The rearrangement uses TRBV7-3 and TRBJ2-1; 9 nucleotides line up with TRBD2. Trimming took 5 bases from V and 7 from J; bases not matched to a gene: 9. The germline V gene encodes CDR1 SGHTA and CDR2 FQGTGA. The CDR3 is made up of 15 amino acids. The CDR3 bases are TGTGCCAGCAGCGCCCCTGGCGGGGGGGCAAATGAGCAGTTCTTC. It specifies CASSAPGGGANEQFF. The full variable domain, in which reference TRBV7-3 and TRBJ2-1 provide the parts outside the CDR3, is GAGVSQTPSNKVTEKGKYVELRCDPISGHTALYWYRQSLGQGPEFLIYFQGTGAADDSGLPNDRFFAVRPEGSVSTLKIQRTERGDSAVYLCASSAPGGGANEQFFGPGTRLTVL.

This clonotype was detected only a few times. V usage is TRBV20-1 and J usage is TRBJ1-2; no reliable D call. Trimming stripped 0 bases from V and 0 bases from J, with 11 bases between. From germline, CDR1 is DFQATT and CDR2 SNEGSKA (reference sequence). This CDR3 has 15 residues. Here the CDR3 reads CSAREDGRANYGYTF. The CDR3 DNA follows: TGCAGTGCTAGAGAAGATGGCAGAGCTAACTATGGCTACACCTTC.

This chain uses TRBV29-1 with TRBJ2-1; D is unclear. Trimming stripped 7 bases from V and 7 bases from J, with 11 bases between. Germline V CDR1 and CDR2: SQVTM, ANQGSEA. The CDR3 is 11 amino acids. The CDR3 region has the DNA TGCAGCGCCGAAAGAGGAAATGAGCAGTTCTTC. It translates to CSAERGNEQFF.

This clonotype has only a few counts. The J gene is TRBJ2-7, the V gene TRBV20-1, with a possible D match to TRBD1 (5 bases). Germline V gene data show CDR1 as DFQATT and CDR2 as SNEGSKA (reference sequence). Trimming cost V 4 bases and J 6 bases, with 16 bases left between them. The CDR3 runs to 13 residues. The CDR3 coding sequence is TGCAGTGCTACCAGTCCTCAACAGGCCGAGCAGTACTTC. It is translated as CSATSPQQAEQYF.

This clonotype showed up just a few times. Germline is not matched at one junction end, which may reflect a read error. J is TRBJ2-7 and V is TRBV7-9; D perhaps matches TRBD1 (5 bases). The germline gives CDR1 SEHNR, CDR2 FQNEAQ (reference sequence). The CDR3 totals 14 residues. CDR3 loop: CASRLGEGTYEQYF. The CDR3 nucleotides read TGTGCCAGCAGATTAGGGGAAGGGACCTACGAGCAGTACTTC.

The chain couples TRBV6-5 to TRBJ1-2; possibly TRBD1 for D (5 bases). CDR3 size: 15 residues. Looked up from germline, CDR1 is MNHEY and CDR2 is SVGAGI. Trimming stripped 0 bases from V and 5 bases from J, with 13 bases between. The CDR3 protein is CASSYSSGRTYGYTF. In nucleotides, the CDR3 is TGTGCCAGCAGTTACTCTTCGGGACGGACTTATGGCTACACCTTC.

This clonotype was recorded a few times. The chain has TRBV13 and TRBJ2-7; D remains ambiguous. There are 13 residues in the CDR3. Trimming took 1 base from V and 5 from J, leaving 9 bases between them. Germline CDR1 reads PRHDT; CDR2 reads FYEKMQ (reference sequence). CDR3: CASSLEVSHEQYF. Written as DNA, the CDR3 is TGTGCCAGCAGCTTAGAAGTGTCCCACGAGCAGTACTTC. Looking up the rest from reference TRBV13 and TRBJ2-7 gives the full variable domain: AAGVIQSPRHLIKEKRETATLKCYPIPRHDTVYWYQQGPGQDPQFLISFYEKMQSDKGSIPDRFSAQQFSDYHSELNMSSLELGDSALYFCASSLEVSHEQYFGPGTRLTVT.

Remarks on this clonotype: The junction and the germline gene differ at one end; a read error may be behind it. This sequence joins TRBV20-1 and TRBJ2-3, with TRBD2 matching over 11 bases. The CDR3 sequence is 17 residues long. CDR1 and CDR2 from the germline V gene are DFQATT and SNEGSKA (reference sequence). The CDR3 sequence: CGASGAHSGGATDTQYF. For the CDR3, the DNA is TGCGGTGCTAGTGGAGCACATAGCGGGGGGGCCACAGATACGCAGTATTTT.

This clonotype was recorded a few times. The CDR3: CASSYGTTYSRETQYF. The CDR3 region has the DNA TGTGCCAGCAGTTACGGCACCACCTACTCTAGGGAGACCCAGTACTTC. The gene calls are TRBV6-5 and TRBJ2-5; D is ambiguous. Germline V gene data show CDR1 as MNHEY and CDR2 as SVGAGI. There are 16 residues in the CDR3. V was cut by 2 bases and J by 5 bases, with 18 bases left in between.

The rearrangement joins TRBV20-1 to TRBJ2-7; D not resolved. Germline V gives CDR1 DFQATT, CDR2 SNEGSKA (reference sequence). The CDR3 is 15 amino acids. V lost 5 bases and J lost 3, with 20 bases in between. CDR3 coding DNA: TGCAGTGCTCAACCGCCCTCGCCAACCAACTACGAGCAGTACTTC. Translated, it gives CSAQPPSPTNYEQYF.

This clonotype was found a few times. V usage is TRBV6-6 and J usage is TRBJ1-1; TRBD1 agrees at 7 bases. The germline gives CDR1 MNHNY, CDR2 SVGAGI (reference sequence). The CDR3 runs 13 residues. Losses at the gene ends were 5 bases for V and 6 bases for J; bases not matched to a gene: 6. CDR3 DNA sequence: TGTGCCAGCAGTCCACAGGGGAGGTCTGAAGCTTTCTTT. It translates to CASSPQGRSEAFF.

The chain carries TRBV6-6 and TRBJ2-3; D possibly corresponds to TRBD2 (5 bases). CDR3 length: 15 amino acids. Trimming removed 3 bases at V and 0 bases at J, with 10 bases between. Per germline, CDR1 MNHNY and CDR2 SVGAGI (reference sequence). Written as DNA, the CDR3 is TGTGCCAGCAGTTATGGAACGGGGAGCACAGATACGCAGTATTTT. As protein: CASSYGTGSTDTQYF.

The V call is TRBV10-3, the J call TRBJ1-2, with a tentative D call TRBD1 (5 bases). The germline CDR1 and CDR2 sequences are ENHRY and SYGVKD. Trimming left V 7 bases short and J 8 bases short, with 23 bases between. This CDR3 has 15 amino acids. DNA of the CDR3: TGTGCCATCAATTCCGTAGTGCGTACGGGGCAGGGCTACACCTTC. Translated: CAINSVVRTGQGYTF.

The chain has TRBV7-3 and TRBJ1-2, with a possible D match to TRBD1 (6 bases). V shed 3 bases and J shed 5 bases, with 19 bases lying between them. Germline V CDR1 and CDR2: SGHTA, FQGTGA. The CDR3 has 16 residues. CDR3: CASSFSGQSFRYGYTF. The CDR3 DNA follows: TGTGCCAGCAGCTTTAGTGGACAGTCCTTCCGGTATGGCTACACCTTC.

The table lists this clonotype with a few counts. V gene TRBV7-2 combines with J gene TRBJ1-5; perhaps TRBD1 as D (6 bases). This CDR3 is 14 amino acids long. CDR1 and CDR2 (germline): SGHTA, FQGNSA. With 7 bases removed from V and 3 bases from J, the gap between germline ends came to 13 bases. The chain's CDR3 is CASNPQGYNQPQHF. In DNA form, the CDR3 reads TGTGCCAGCAACCCACAGGGATACAATCAGCCCCAGCATTTT.

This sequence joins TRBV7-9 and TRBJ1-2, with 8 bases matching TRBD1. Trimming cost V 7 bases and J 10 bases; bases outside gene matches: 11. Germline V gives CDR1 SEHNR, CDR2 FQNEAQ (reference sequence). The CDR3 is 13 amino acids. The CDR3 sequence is CASTKETGAYYTF. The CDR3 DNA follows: TGTGCCAGCACCAAAGAGACAGGGGCATACTACACCTTC.